The source of this T cell receptor beta chain is a study of cytomegalovirus exposure and HLA in healthy donors. Whole-study results and caveats: Despite most TCR sequences being rare, some public TCRs occurred in many donors. Prior analysis indicated that the majority of TCR beta V segments exhibited productivity approximately 90% or approximately 30% of the time. One later analysis reportedly identified an Asian-associated ancestry cluster that showed fewer N-insertions than the roughly 700-donor mean. Reportedly, diagnosis of cytomegalovirus status by the classifier showed high specificity and sensitivity.

A word on this clone: Its antigen is undetermined.

Per the germline V gene, CDR1 is SGHRS and CDR2 is YFSETQ. Trimming pared 0 bases from V and 7 bases from J, leaving 13 bases between. The CDR3 covers 14 residues. PCR was performed using 60 Vbeta and 13 Jbeta primers. Clones were read by immunoSEQ multiplex PCR, and TCRdb kept only the in-frame ones, dropping some. The sample gives 110,000 to 150,000 clones, roughly four fifths of which show up once; about 7% is in the top ten. The source material was PBMCs. This TCR derives from a young man in good health and CMV-seronegative. The V and J genes are TRBV5-1 and TRBJ1-2; D perhaps matches TRBD1 (5 bases). CDR3 DNA: TGCGCCAGCAGCTTGGCGGGGGAGGGTCTTGGCTACACCTTC. This codes for CASSLAGEGLGYTF.